This TCR beta chain was sequenced in a study of shared clonotypes between healthy human individuals. Profiling relied on immunoSEQ multiplex PCR, and the TCRdb table lists in-frame clones only, not all of them. Seen here are about 2,500,000 clones, over 85% observed once, and the top ten hold 0.11% to 0.15%. This CDR3 region has 15 residues. The germline V gene has CDR1 MNHEY and CDR2 SVGAGI. With V trimmed by 8 bases and J by 3 bases, 9 bases remained unmatched. Sequenced: naive CD4+ T cells sorted from blood. Subset of the sample: CD45RA+ positively selected. The chain joins TRBV6-5 to TRBJ2-1, with 8 bases fitting TRBD2. The origin of this receptor is a young man in good health. CDR3: CASGVLAALYNEQFF. CDR3 DNA sequence: TGTGCCAGCGGAGTACTAGCGGCCCTCTACAATGAGCAGTTCTTC.